This passage covers 29 T cell receptor beta chains from one sample sequenced in a study of radiation and T cells in renal cell carcinoma. Indicated time point: blood 2 weeks post-SBRT. Treatment given: 15 Gy SBRT to primary tumor, nephrectomy 4 weeks later. Sequencing used immunoSEQ multiplex PCR; TCRdb keeps in-frame clones, though not all of them. The sample records about 150,000 clones, roughly 90% being singletons. The material was blood, obtained from a patient whose treatment included radiotherapy and nephrectomy. Receptors originate from a woman aged 50 to 60 with renal cell carcinoma.

The chain links TRBV5-1 to TRBJ2-1; TRBD1 aligns across 8 bases. The germline V gene encodes CDR1 SGHRS and CDR2 YFSETQ. V lost 2 bases, J lost 3 bases, and 7 bases stayed unmatched. This CDR3 has 16 residues. CDR3 protein: CASSLMTGAVYNEQFF. The DNA of the CDR3 is TGCGCCAGCAGCTTAATGACAGGGGCGGTCTACAATGAGCAGTTCTTC.

The rearrangement joins TRBV9 to TRBJ2-3; the D gene is possibly TRBD2 (6 bases). This CDR3 region has 16 residues. The ends were cut back, 0 bases at V and 0 bases at J, with 11 bases in the middle. The germline V gene encodes CDR1 SGDLS and CDR2 YYNGEE. CDR3: CASSVGASDSTDTQYF. DNA for the CDR3: TGTGCCAGCAGCGTAGGGGCTAGCGATAGCACAGATACGCAGTATTTT.

The CDR3 region is CASSLGSGVSYEQYF. In nucleotides, the CDR3 is TGTGCCAGCAGCTTGGGTTCGGGGGTTTCCTACGAGCAGTACTTC. The genes are TRBV5-5 and TRBJ2-7, with a possible D match to TRBD2 (6 bases). There are 15 residues in the CDR3. Trimming cost V 0 bases and J 1 base, with 11 bases left between them. Germline V gene lookup returns CDR1 SGHKS and CDR2 YYEKEE (reference sequence).

The chain employs TRBV9 and TRBJ2-2; D is uncertain. Germline V CDR1 and CDR2: SGDLS, YYNGEE. The CDR3 is 12 residues long. V lost 3 bases, J lost 6 bases, and 6 bases lay in between. The CDR3 nucleotides are TGTGCCAGCAGCGAGGGTCCCGGGGAGCTGTTTTTT. Encoded protein: CASSEGPGELFF.

This rearrangement joins TRBV6-6 to TRBJ2-3, with D hard to call. Per germline, CDR1 MNHNY and CDR2 SVGAGI (reference sequence). The CDR3 totals 14 residues. V was pared by 6 bases and J by 4 bases, with 14 bases between. This CDR3 reads CASRQLLSADTQYF. In DNA form, the CDR3 reads TGTGCCAGCAGACAACTCCTATCGGCAGATACGCAGTATTTT.

This chain connects TRBV21-1 to TRBJ2-7; the table's D call, TRBD1, has no DNA check behind it. TRBV21-1 is termed a pseudogene. The CDR3 covers 16 residues. CDR3 loop: CASSSRGWDRTYEQYF. CDR3 in DNA: TGTGCCAGCAGCTCCAGAGGTTGGGACAGGACCTACGAGCAGTACTTC.

This chain uses TRBV9 with TRBJ2-2, with D possibly TRBD1 on 5 matching bases. Germline V gene lookup returns CDR1 SGDLS and CDR2 YYNGEE. The CDR3 runs 14 residues. Trimming left V 4 bases short and J 7 bases short, with 14 bases between. The chain's CDR3 is CASSPIRANGELFF. In DNA form, the CDR3 reads TGTGCCAGCAGCCCCATCAGGGCCAACGGGGAGCTGTTTTTT.

This chain connects TRBV5-4 to TRBJ2-7; 8 nucleotides align to TRBD2. The CDR3 is 14 amino acids. Germline V gives CDR1 SGHNT, CDR2 YYREEE (reference sequence). V lost 2 bases to trimming and J lost 6 bases; unmatched junction nucleotides: 7. CDR3 loop: CASSFGGANGEQYF. In DNA, the CDR3 is TGTGCCAGCAGCTTCGGGGGGGCAAATGGCGAGCAGTACTTC.

The CDR3 loop is CASSEWRNTEAFF. CDR3 nucleotide sequence: TGTGCCAGCAGTGAATGGAGGAACACTGAAGCTTTCTTT. The chain employs TRBV25-1 and TRBJ1-1; D is uncertain. CDR1 is MGHDK, CDR2 SYGVNS, per germline. This CDR3 spans 13 amino acids. V lost 1 base and J lost 1, with 4 bases in between.

This chain connects TRBV6-5 to TRBJ2-1; D might be TRBD2 (6 bases). CDR1 and CDR2 (germline): MNHEY, SVGAGI. Trimming took 0 bases from V and 8 from J, leaving 14 bases between them. The CDR3 covers 15 residues. This CDR3 is CASSYSGRGWDEQFF. The CDR3 bases are TGTGCCAGCAGTTACTCGGGGCGGGGATGGGATGAGCAGTTCTTC.

The V call is TRBV5-6, the J call TRBJ1-1; perhaps TRBD1 as D (5 bases). The CDR3 covers 14 residues. Trimming shortened V by 0 bases and J by 5 bases, and 11 bases separated the two germline ends. CDR1 is SGHDT, CDR2 YYEEEE, per germline. Here the CDR3 reads CASSLDRRGTEAFF. The CDR3 bases are TGTGCCAGCAGCTTGGATCGTCGGGGGACTGAAGCTTTCTTT. The full variable domain, rest sourced from reference TRBV5-6 and TRBJ1-1, is DAGVTQSPTHLIKTRGQQVTLRCSPKSGHDTVSWYQQALGQGPQFIFQYYEEEERQRGNFPDRFSGHQFPNYSSELNVNALLLGDSALYLCASSLDRRGTEAFFGQGTRLTVV.

V usage is TRBV10-1 and J usage is TRBJ1-3; D is unclear. Germline values: CDR1 WNHNN, CDR2 SYGVQD (reference sequence). The V end lost 0 bases, the J end lost 4 bases, and 19 bases lay between the germline ends. The CDR3 loop spans 18 amino acids. The CDR3 nucleotides read TGCGCCAGCAGTGAGTCGACTCGTGGTGTGGGGTGGGGAAACACCATATATTTT. Translating gives CASSESTRGVGWGNTIYF.

This clone occurred once. This sequence joins TRBV4-2 and TRBJ2-5; 8 nucleotides line up with TRBD2. The CDR3 totals 17 residues. CDR1 is LGHNA and CDR2 is YNFKEQ in the germline V gene. The junction had 16 bases not matched to a gene; V was cut back by 5 bases and J by 5 bases. As DNA, the CDR3 is TGTGCCAGCAGCGCTCGAGGAGCGGGGGAAATTAGGGAGACCCAGTACTTC. Encoded protein: CASSARGAGEIRETQYF.

CDR3 amino acids: CASRQPGQGANYGYTF. Here the CDR3 DNA reads TGTGCCAGCAGGCAACCGGGACAGGGGGCTAACTATGGCTACACCTTC. The chain uses TRBV5-6 and TRBJ1-2; 11 bases line up with TRBD1. Germline V gene data show CDR1 as SGHDT and CDR2 as YYEEEE. This CDR3 is built from 16 residues. J was trimmed by 0 bases and V by 5 bases; bases with no gene match: 6.

This chain connects TRBV7-2 to TRBJ2-7; 7 bases agree with TRBD1. This CDR3 contains 15 residues. The J segment lost 0 bases and the V segment lost 5 bases, leaving 7 bases of the junction unmatched. Per germline, CDR1 SGHTA and CDR2 FQGNSA. The CDR3 loop is CASSTTRQGSYEQYF. The CDR3 nucleotides are TGTGCCAGCAGCACAACCAGACAGGGCTCCTACGAGCAGTACTTC.

The chain employs TRBV12-5 and TRBJ2-1, with 12 bases fitting TRBD2. The CDR3 totals 17 residues. V lost 2 bases to trimming and J lost 8 bases; unmatched junction nucleotides: 10. The germline CDR1 and CDR2 sequences are LGHNT and FRNRAP. The CDR3, as DNA: TGTGCTAGTGGTTTGATATCTAGCGGGGGGGCCCCGTATGAGCAGTTCTTC. It codes for CASGLISSGGAPYEQFF.

By sample fraction, this clone is medium-sized. The genes are TRBV21-1 and TRBJ1-5. TRBV21-1 is a known pseudogene. The CDR3 contains 14 residues. The CDR3 nucleotides read TGTGCCAGCAGCAAACTCCCCGGCAATCAGCCCCAGCATTTT. As protein: CASSKLPGNQPQHF.

The CDR3 loop is CSVLLWETQYF. The CDR3 DNA follows: TGCAGCGTCCTCCTCTGGGAGACCCAGTACTTC. The gene calls are TRBV29-1 and TRBJ2-5; D not certain. The V end was cut by 6 bases, the J end by 5 bases, with 10 bases between. Per the germline V gene, CDR1 is SQVTM and CDR2 is ANQGSEA. The CDR3 loop spans 11 amino acids.

This sequence joins TRBV27 and TRBJ1-5, with D maybe TRBD1 (6 bases). The germline V gene encodes CDR1 MNHEY and CDR2 SMNVEV (reference sequence). The CDR3 contains 14 residues. Trimming stripped 4 bases from V and 7 bases from J, with 14 bases between. CDR3: CASSSPGGGQPQHF. For the CDR3, the DNA is TGTGCCAGCAGTTCCCCCGGGGGCGGACAGCCCCAGCATTTT.

The gene calls are TRBV6-4 and TRBJ2-1, with D perhaps matching TRBD2 (5 bases). The CDR3 has 13 amino acids. V lost 4 bases to trimming and J lost 9 bases, with 13 bases between them. From germline, CDR1 is MRHNA and CDR2 SNTAGT. CDR3 amino acids: CASSVGLASEQFF. The CDR3 DNA is TGTGCCAGCAGTGTAGGCCTAGCATCTGAGCAGTTCTTC.

The chain couples TRBV6-1 to TRBJ2-7; 9 bases map to TRBD2. This CDR3 has 15 amino acids. Germline V gives CDR1 MNHNS, CDR2 SASEGT. V lost 4 bases and J lost 0; bases outside the gene matches: 4. DNA for the CDR3: TGTGCCAGCAGTGTCCTAGCGGGAAACTCCTACGAGCAGTACTTC. This translates into CASSVLAGNSYEQYF.

For the CDR3, the DNA is TGTGCCACCAGCAGAGATCTGCGACGGGACACTGGAAACACCATATATTTT. Amino acid sequence: CATSRDLRRDTGNTIYF. The chain employs TRBV15 and TRBJ1-3; tentatively, D is TRBD1 (6 bases). Trimming pared 0 bases from V and 2 bases from J, leaving 14 bases between. The CDR3 runs to 17 residues. CDR1 and CDR2 from the germline V gene are LNHNV and YYDKDF (reference sequence).

This clone showed up just once. The chain has TRBV5-1 and TRBJ2-1, with TRBD2 matching over 7 bases. The V gene end was trimmed by 4 bases and the J gene end by 9 bases; junction bases not matched to a gene: 10. Germline V gene lookup returns CDR1 SGHRS and CDR2 YFSETQ. This CDR3 region has 14 residues. This chain's CDR3 is CASSPHPSSGEQFF. In DNA, the CDR3 is TGCGCCAGCAGCCCACACCCTTCTAGCGGTGAGCAGTTCTTC.

The J gene is TRBJ2-3, the V gene TRBV5-1, with TRBD2 matching over 10 bases. V was clipped by 2 bases and J by 6 bases; unmatched bases: 0. The CDR3 is 13 amino acids. Germline values: CDR1 SGHRS, CDR2 YFSETQ. CDR3 bases: TGCGCCAGCAGCTTTAGCGGGAGGGATACGCAGTATTTT. Translation: CASSFSGRDTQYF.

The chain is built from TRBV5-4 and TRBJ2-2; 8 bases align to TRBD2. Germline CDR1 SGHNT, CDR2 YYREEE (reference sequence). The V and J ends lost 6 bases and 0 bases, in that order; junction bases with no gene match: 1. The CDR3 has 14 amino acids. The CDR3 here is CASTRGANTGELFF. CDR3 in DNA: TGTGCCAGCACGCGGGGGGCGAACACCGGGGAGCTGTTTTTT.

The genes are TRBV6-1 and TRBJ1-2; D not resolved. V was pared by 3 bases and J by 9 bases, with 5 bases between. CDR1 is MNHNS, CDR2 SASEGT, per germline. The CDR3 consists of 10 residues. CDR3 amino acids: CASSDLSYTF. The CDR3 nucleotides are TGTGCCAGCAGTGACCTCAGCTACACCTTC.

For this clone: This sample includes further DNA sequences coding for the same CDR3. The rearrangement links TRBV18 to TRBJ2-2, with D unresolved. The CDR3 spans 14 residues. Germline CDR1 and CDR2: KGHSH and LQKENI. V was trimmed by 2 bases and J by 3 bases, leaving 7 bases between them. The CDR3 reads CASSPGRDTGELFF. CDR3 nucleotides: TGTGCCAGCTCACCAGGGCGTGACACCGGGGAGCTGTTTTTT.

The genes are TRBV19 and TRBJ1-2, with TRBD1 matching 7 bases. The germline gives CDR1 LNHDA, CDR2 SQIVND (reference sequence). This CDR3 is 14 amino acids long. J gave up 4 bases and V 2 bases, and 4 bases lay outside the gene matches. In nucleotides, the CDR3 is TGTGCCAGTAGTATACAGGGGGGCGCCTATGGCTACACCTTC. Its translation: CASSIQGGAYGYTF.

The chain combines TRBV11-3 with TRBJ2-3; the D gene is possibly TRBD2 (5 bases). Germline V gene lookup returns CDR1 SGHNT and CDR2 YENEEA. The length of the CDR3 is 16 residues. Trimming took off 0 bases at V and 1 base at J, with 11 bases between the two ends. CDR3: CASSLDRAAGTDTQYF. The CDR3 nucleotides are TGTGCCAGCAGCTTAGATCGGGCAGCGGGCACAGATACGCAGTATTTT. Using reference TRBV11-3 and TRBJ2-3 for the parts outside the CDR3, the full variable domain is EAGVVQSPRYKIIEKKQPVAFWCNPISGHNTLYWYLQNLGQGPELLIRYENEEAVDDSQLPKDRFSAERLKGVDSTLKIQPAELGDSAVYLCASSLDRAAGTDTQYFGPGTRLTVL.